These 15 T cell receptor beta chains originate from one sample sequenced in a study of blood T cell repertoires in COVID-19. Produced via immunoSEQ multiplex PCR; TCRdb's table is partial and in-frame only. This table has about 130,000 clones, approximately 90% appearing once. Sequenced sample: peripheral blood. These receptors originate from a man in his fifties or sixties with active or convalescent COVID-19.

The V call is TRBV18, the J call TRBJ1-5; D may be TRBD1 (6 bases). The length of the CDR3 is 16 residues. Germline V gives CDR1 KGHSH, CDR2 LQKENI. Trimming removed 3 bases from V and 3 bases from J, with 15 bases in between. CDR3 sequence (DNA): TGTGCCAGCTCACCGGACAGCTTAGTGTCCAATCAGCCCCAGCATTTT. It codes for CASSPDSLVSNQPQHF. The full variable domain, in which reference TRBV18 and TRBJ1-5 provide the parts outside the CDR3, is NAGVMQNPRHLVRRRGQEARLRCSPMKGHSHVYWYRQLPEEGLKFMVYLQKENIIDESGMPKERFSAEFPKEGPSILRIQQVVRGDSAAYFCASSPDSLVSNQPQHFGDGTRLSIL.

On this clone: The sample holds other DNA sequences that translate to the same CDR3. The CDR3 DNA sequence: TGTGCCAGCAGCCAGGGAACAGGGAGCAATCAGCCCCAGCATTTT. Translation: CASSQGTGSNQPQHF. V is TRBV3-1 (or the pseudogene TRBV3-2) and J is TRBJ1-5; tentatively, D is TRBD1 (6 bases). V gave up 3 bases and J gave up 1 base, with 10 bases separating them. Germline CDR1 and CDR2: LGHDT and YNNKEL (reference sequence). This CDR3 has 15 amino acids.

CDR3 amino acids: CASSRPGSGESPLHF. The DNA of the CDR3 is TGTGCCAGCAGCCGACCCGGATCGGGGGAGTCACCCCTCCACTTT. This chain connects TRBV6-2 or TRBV6-3 to TRBJ1-6, with D perhaps matching TRBD1 (5 bases). Trimming cost V 6 bases and J 10 bases, with 19 bases left between them. This CDR3 contains 15 residues. CDR1 and CDR2 (germline): MNHEY, SVGEGT.

This chain connects TRBV10-1 to TRBJ2-1; 7 bases are a match to TRBD2. The CDR3 totals 17 residues. CDR1 WNHNN and CDR2 SYGVQD come from the germline V gene (reference sequence). With 3 bases clipped from V and 0 bases from J, the junction kept 8 bases outside the gene matches. The CDR3 here is CASSEGSAGSSYNEQFF. The CDR3 nucleotides read TGCGCCAGCAGTGAAGGCTCAGCGGGGAGCTCCTACAATGAGCAGTTCTTC.

This chain joins TRBV25-1 and TRBJ2-7, with TRBD2 as a possible D gene (5 bases). Between the trimmed V and J ends, which lost 5 bases and 0 bases, there was a span of 8 bases. The CDR3 loop spans 13 amino acids. Per germline, CDR1 MGHDK and CDR2 SYGVNS. The CDR3 is CASSYGNSYEQYF. DNA for the CDR3: TGTGCCAGCAGTTACGGGAACTCCTACGAGCAGTACTTC.

The chain has TRBV15 and TRBJ1-2; D possibly corresponds to TRBD1 (6 bases). Germline CDR1 reads LNHNV; CDR2 reads YYDKDF (reference sequence). The V end lost 5 bases, the J end lost 3 bases, and 10 bases lay between the germline ends. The CDR3 is made up of 13 amino acids. The CDR3 DNA follows: TGTGCCACCAGCCTCCGGACAGACTATGGCTACACCTTC. Translated, it gives CATSLRTDYGYTF.

The chain has TRBV29-1 and TRBJ2-2; 10 nucleotides align to TRBD1. V was clipped by 7 bases and J by 7 bases; unmatched bases: 6. CDR1 and CDR2 (germline): SQVTM, ANQGSEA. There are 13 residues in the CDR3. This CDR3 reads CSALTGGIGELFF. The CDR3 bases are TGCAGCGCCCTGACAGGGGGCATCGGGGAGCTGTTTTTT.

The chain carries TRBV28 and TRBJ1-2, with D uncertain. V shed 5 bases and J shed 2 bases, with 21 bases lying between them. Germline V gene data show CDR1 as MDHEN and CDR2 as SYDVKM. The CDR3 is 17 residues long. The CDR3 sequence is CASSSGHSPYHNYGYTF. CDR3 sequence (DNA): TGTGCCAGCAGTAGTGGCCATTCCCCATACCACAACTATGGCTACACCTTC.

The chain carries TRBV7-2 and TRBJ2-3; 11 bases are shared with TRBD2. V lost 2 bases to trimming and J lost 8 bases; unmatched junction nucleotides: 9. CDR1 and CDR2 from the germline V gene are SGHTA and FQGNSA. The CDR3 covers 16 residues. The CDR3 spells CASSLKVAGGLGTQYF. The CDR3 DNA is TGTGCCAGCAGCTTAAAAGTAGCGGGGGGGCTTGGTACGCAGTATTTT. Using reference TRBV7-2 and TRBJ2-3 for the parts outside the CDR3, the full variable domain is GAGVSQSPSNKVTEKGKDVELRCDPISGHTALYWYRQSLGQGLEFLIYFQGNSAPDKSGLPSDRFSAERTGGSVSTLTIQRTQQEDSAVYLCASSLKVAGGLGTQYFGPGTRLTVL.

The chain couples TRBV24-1 to TRBJ2-5; 7 bases match TRBD1. Germline V lookup: CDR1 KGHDR, CDR2 SFDVKD. The CDR3 has 15 residues. With 5 bases clipped from V and 5 bases from J, the junction kept 10 bases outside the gene matches. The CDR3 is CATSAYTGVGETQYF. In DNA form, the CDR3 reads TGTGCCACCAGTGCCTATACAGGGGTGGGCGAGACCCAGTACTTC.

The chain has TRBV19 and TRBJ1-1; 9 bases align to TRBD1. The ends lost 4 bases at V and 6 bases at J; junction bases unmatched: 9. The CDR3 sequence is 15 residues long. CDR1 is LNHDA, CDR2 SQIVND, per germline (reference sequence). The CDR3 sequence: CASSTRQGESAEAFF. The DNA for the CDR3 is TGTGCCAGTAGTACCCGACAGGGGGAGTCGGCTGAAGCTTTCTTT.

This chain uses TRBV6-1 with TRBJ2-3, with 9 nucleotides matching TRBD1. This CDR3 has 15 residues. The germline gives CDR1 MNHNS, CDR2 SASEGT. With 3 bases clipped from V and 4 bases from J, the junction kept 5 bases outside the gene matches. The CDR3: CASSDPGQGSDTQYF. For the CDR3, the DNA is TGTGCCAGCAGTGACCCGGGACAGGGATCAGATACGCAGTATTTT.

The CDR3 reads CASSPRLETGGYEQYF. The CDR3 DNA reads as TGTGCCAGCTCACCACGATTAGAGACAGGGGGCTACGAGCAGTACTTC. The chain employs TRBV18 and TRBJ2-7, with 9 bases identical to TRBD1. The germline V gene has CDR1 KGHSH and CDR2 LQKENI. J was trimmed by 3 bases and V by 1 base; bases with no gene match: 7. The CDR3 totals 16 residues. Full variable domain (rest looked up from reference TRBV18 and TRBJ2-7): NAGVMQNPRHLVRRRGQEARLRCSPMKGHSHVYWYRQLPEEGLKFMVYLQKENIIDESGMPKERFSAEFPKEGPSILRIQQVVRGDSAAYFCASSPRLETGGYEQYFGPGTRLTVT.

The chain combines TRBV4-3 with TRBJ2-7, with 11 nucleotides matching TRBD2. This CDR3 region has 16 residues. V was clipped by 3 bases and J by 0 bases; unmatched bases: 4. From germline, CDR1 is LGHNA and CDR2 YSLEER. The CDR3 region is CASSQSSGGSSYEQYF. In nucleotides, the CDR3 is TGCGCCAGCAGCCAGTCTAGCGGGGGGTCCTCCTACGAGCAGTACTTC.

The rearrangement links TRBV27 to TRBJ1-1; D possibly corresponds to TRBD1 (6 bases). The CDR3 is 11 residues long. From germline, CDR1 is MNHEY and CDR2 SMNVEV (reference sequence). Trimming took off 6 bases at V and 8 bases at J, with 10 bases between the two ends. The CDR3 loop reads CASRDGTEAFF. CDR3 DNA sequence: TGTGCCAGCAGGGACGGGACAGAAGCTTTCTTT.